The rows below give T cell receptor beta chains drawn from one sample of a study of early T cells in non-severe SARS-CoV-2 infection. Using its own MiXCR run on the 5' RACE reads, TCRdb lists one record per CDR3 protein. The sample records under 35,000 distinct CDR3 sequences, about 4.9% being singletons. The sample taken for sequencing was whole blood. The source of these receptors is an adult who was a healthcare worker with PCR-confirmed SARS-CoV-2 infection or an uninfected control (not recorded which). CDR3s include the opening cysteine and the closing phenylalanine or tryptophan. Each record gives: D gene, J gene, V gene, clone size, CDR3 protein, CDR3 DNA. The D gene is left open where the match is weak. Some rows have no size entry. The others give once, few or many, or a class for an expanded clone.

TRBD2 TRBJ2-3 TRBV24-1 few CATSDLPSGGSRTDTQYF TGTGCCACCAGTGATTTACCTAGCGGGGGCAGCCGCACAGATACGCAGTATTTT
- TRBJ2-2 TRBV9 few CASSSGGVNTGELFF TGTGCCAGCAGTTCCGGGGGCGTGAACACCGGGGAGCTGTTTTTT
TRBD1 TRBJ2-3 TRBV15 medium-sized CATSSPGTATDTQYF TGTGCCACCAGCAGCCCTGGGACAGCCACAGATACGCAGTATTTT
TRBD1 TRBJ2-3 TRBV7-6 - CASSLDRGIGTDTQYF TGTGCCAGCAGCTTGGACAGGGGAATAGGGACAGATACGCAGTATTTT
- TRBJ2-5 TRBV7-2 few CASSLFGETQYF TGTGCCAGCAGCTTATTTGGCGAGACCCAGTACTTC
- TRBJ1-1 TRBV18 few CASSPLTEDTEAFF TGTGCCAGCTCACCCTTGACGGAGGACACTGAAGCTTTCTTT
TRBD1 TRBJ2-3 TRBV12-3/TRBV12-4 few CASSPHRGRTDTQYF TGTGCCAGCAGTCCTCACAGGGGGCGGACAGATACGCAGTATTTT
- TRBJ2-3 TRBV4-3 few CASSQGGSTDTQYF TGCGCCAGCAGCCAAGGGGGCTCCACAGATACGCAGTATTTT
- TRBJ1-4 TRBV24-1 few CATSGTNEKLFF TGTGCCACCTCCGGGACTAATGAAAAACTGTTTTTT
- TRBJ1-1 TRBV7-2 many CASSPSLAEAFF TGTGCCAGCAGCCCGTCCTTGGCTGAAGCTTTCTTT
- TRBJ2-1 TRBV19 - CASRLAGLAYNEQFF TGTGCCAGTAGGCTTGCGGGGTTGGCCTACAATGAGCAGTTCTTC
TRBD2 TRBJ2-3 TRBV12-3/TRBV12-4 few CASSPLAGSSTDTQYF TGTGCCAGCAGTCCCCTAGCGGGCTCTAGCACAGATACGCAGTATTTT
TRBD2 TRBJ2-1 TRBV12-5 few CASGQGLRNEQFF TGTGCTAGTGGTCAGGGACTACGGAATGAGCAGTTCTTC
- TRBJ1-3 TRBV3-1 - CATNTGPGNTIYF TGTGCCACAAACACTGGACCTGGAAACACCATATATTTT
- TRBJ2-1 TRBV11-2 - CASSRDLNEQFF TGTGCCAGCAGCCGGGACCTTAATGAGCAGTTCTTC
TRBD1 TRBJ2-1 TRBV2 many CASRETGMSNEQFF TGTGCCAGCAGGGAGACAGGGATGAGCAATGAGCAGTTCTTC
- TRBJ2-2 TRBV11-2 few CASSYHTGELFF TGTGCCAGCAGCTACCACACCGGGGAGCTGTTTTTT
TRBD1 TRBJ2-7 TRBV7-7 few CASSPGQGKDYEQYF TGTGCTAGCTCCCCCGGACAGGGGAAAGACTACGAGCAGTACTTC
- TRBJ1-2 TRBV18 many CASSPRQGGKDGYTF TGTGCCAGCTCACCCCGCCAAGGGGGGAAGGATGGCTACACCTTC
- TRBJ2-1 TRBV2 many CASSERGVNEQFF TGTGCCAGCAGTGAGCGGGGTGTCAATGAGCAGTTCTTC
- TRBJ2-1 TRBV20-1 - CSALRREASSYNEQFF TGCAGTGCCCTAAGGAGGGAGGCAAGCTCCTACAATGAGCAGTTCTTC
- TRBJ1-1 TRBV6-6 few CASSYSQGWGAGTEAFF TGTGCCAGCAGTTACTCGCAGGGTTGGGGAGCGGGCACTGAAGCTTTCTTT